This TCR beta chain appears in the sequencing data of a study of T cells in Graves' hyperthyroidism and ophthalmopathy. This CDR3 is 18 amino acids long. V trimming: 0 bases; J trimming: 5 bases; junction bases outside the gene matches: 11. Amplified TCR beta CDR3 regions came from RNA transcripts. During a first-round RT-PCR of the TCR CDR3, the HTBI primer set was used. From the multiplex PCR reads, TCRdb called clonotypes with MiXCR, one entry per CDR3 protein. The sample has fewer than 850,000 distinct CDR3 sequences; roughly 17% are singletons. This clonotype was observed many times. The chain uses TRBV6-7 and TRBJ2-4, with 9 bases aligning to TRBD1. TRBV6-7 carries the ORF label, with uncertain function. The sequencing sample was made of blood. The TCR sequence derives from a man over 45 with Graves' hyperthyroidism. CDR3 in DNA: TGTGCCAGCAGTTACTCGAAGAGGGACAGGGAGTCTCAAAACATTCAGTACTTC. Protein product: CASSYSKRDRESQNIQYF.